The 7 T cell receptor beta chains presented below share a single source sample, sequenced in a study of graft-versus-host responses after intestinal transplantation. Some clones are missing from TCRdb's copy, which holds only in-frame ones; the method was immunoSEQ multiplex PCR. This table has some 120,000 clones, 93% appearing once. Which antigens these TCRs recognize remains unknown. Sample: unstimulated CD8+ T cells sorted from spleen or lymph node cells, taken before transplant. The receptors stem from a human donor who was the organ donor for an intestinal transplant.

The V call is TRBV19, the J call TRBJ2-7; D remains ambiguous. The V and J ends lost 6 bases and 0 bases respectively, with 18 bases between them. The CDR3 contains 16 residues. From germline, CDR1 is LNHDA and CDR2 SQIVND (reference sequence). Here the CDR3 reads CASSTLLLRSSYEQYF. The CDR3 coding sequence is TGTGCCAGTAGCACCCTACTCCTGCGGAGCTCCTACGAGCAGTACTTC.

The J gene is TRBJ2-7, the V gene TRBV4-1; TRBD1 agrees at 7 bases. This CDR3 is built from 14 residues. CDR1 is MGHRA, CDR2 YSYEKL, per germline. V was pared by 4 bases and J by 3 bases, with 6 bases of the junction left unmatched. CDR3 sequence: CASSREGAYYEQYF. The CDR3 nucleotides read TGCGCCAGCAGCCGCGAGGGGGCTTACTACGAGCAGTACTTC.

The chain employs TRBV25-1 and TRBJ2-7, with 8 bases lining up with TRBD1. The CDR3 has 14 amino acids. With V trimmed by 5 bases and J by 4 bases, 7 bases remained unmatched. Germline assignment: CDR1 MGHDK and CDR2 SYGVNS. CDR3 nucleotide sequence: TGTGCCAGCAGTCCGGACAGGGTCCTATACGAGCAGTACTTC. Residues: CASSPDRVLYEQYF.

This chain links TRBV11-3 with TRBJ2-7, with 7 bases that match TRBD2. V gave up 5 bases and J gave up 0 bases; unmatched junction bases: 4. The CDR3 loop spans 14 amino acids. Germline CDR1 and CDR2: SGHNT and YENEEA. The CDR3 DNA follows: TGTGCCAGCAGCCCTGCTAGCGGCTCCTACGAGCAGTACTTC. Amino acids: CASSPASGSYEQYF.

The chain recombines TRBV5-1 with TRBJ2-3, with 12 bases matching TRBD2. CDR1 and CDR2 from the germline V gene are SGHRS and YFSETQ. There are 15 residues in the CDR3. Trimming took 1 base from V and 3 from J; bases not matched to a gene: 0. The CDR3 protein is CASSLTSGRTDTQYF. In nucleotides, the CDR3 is TGCGCCAGCAGCTTGACTAGCGGGAGGACAGATACGCAGTATTTT.

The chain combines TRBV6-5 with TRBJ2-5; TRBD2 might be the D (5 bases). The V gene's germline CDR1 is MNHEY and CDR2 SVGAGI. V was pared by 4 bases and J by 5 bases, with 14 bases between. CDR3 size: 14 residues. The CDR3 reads CASSSSSFVETQYF. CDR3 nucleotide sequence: TGTGCCAGCAGTTCTAGCTCCTTTGTTGAGACCCAGTACTTC.

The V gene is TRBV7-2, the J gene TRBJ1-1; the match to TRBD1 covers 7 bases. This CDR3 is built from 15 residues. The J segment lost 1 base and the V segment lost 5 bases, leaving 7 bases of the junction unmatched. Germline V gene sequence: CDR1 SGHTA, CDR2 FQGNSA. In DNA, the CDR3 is TGTGCCAGCAGCGTAACACGGGACAGGAACACTGAAGCTTTCTTT. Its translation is CASSVTRDRNTEAFF.